This TCR beta chain emerged from a study of radiation and T cells in renal cell carcinoma. Points from the study as a whole: In nephrectomy-only tumors, top 100 clonotypes averaged around 40%, versus approximately 54% irradiated. Irradiated tumors held more dominant CDR3 motifs than control tumors.

The CDR3 spans 11 residues. Trimming took off 3 bases at V and 4 bases at J, with 7 bases between the two ends. CDR1 DFQATT and CDR2 SNEGSKA come from the germline V gene (reference sequence). This clone has a handful of counts. Its antigen is currently unknown. The data were produced by immunoSEQ multiplex PCR, yet TCRdb's version contains in-frame clones alone and is incomplete. The sample consists of 13,000 or so clones, around 50% of them appearing once. Treatment meaning: treatment-naive control, cytoreductive nephrectomy. The tumor was a clear cell renal cell carcinoma. Control tumors came from a few females and fewer than twelve males, aged roughly 35 to 82.

This clonotype was obtained from a man between 45 and 60 years old with renal cell carcinoma. The V call is TRBV20-1, the J call TRBJ2-7; D is undetermined. The sample here was tumor tissue, taken from a patient whose treatment was nephrectomy without radiotherapy. The CDR3 bases are TGCAGTGCTAGTTTGGAGTACGAGCAGTACTTC. As protein: CSASLEYEQYF.